This TCR beta chain is drawn from a study of post-analysis software for immune sequencing data. General study results and limits: Among 4 or 5 TRBV segments more frequent in patients than controls were TRBV5-6, TRBV5-1 and TRBV20-1.

Germline assignment: CDR1 SGHDT and CDR2 YYEEEE. J was trimmed by 8 bases and V by 10 bases; bases with no gene match: 21. The CDR3 sequence is 16 residues long. This clonotype was observed a handful of times. Its antigen is not identified. Built from TCR beta cDNA, the libraries had unique molecular identifiers in them. MiXCR, applied by TCRdb to the PCR reads, yields one record per CDR3 protein. The table records around 700,000 distinct CDR3 sequences, approximately 59% of them present only once. The sequenced sample consisted of blood. This TCR was recovered from a girl aged 2-15 years with multiple sclerosis. V and J are TRBV5-6 and TRBJ2-1, with 7 bases aligning to TRBD2. The CDR3 bases are TGTGCCGGCACCCAACCCGGGCGGGGGAGAGGTGATGAGCAGTTCTTC. This sequence encodes CAGTQPGRGRGDEQFF.